Given below is one T cell receptor (beta chain) in context. What it recognizes is unknown. This entry belongs to a study of shared clonotypes between healthy human individuals. General study results and limits: It was the non-shared clonotypes that had lower generation probabilities than clonotypes shared by all four donors. Naive CD4 clonotypes overlapped across a handful of donors at approximately 5%.

Naive CD8 cells were CD45RO-negative, positively selected for CCR7, excluding terminally differentiated effector memory CD45RA+ cells. The germline V gene has CDR1 SEHNR and CDR2 FQNEAQ (reference sequence). This CDR3 is built from 14 residues. Deep-level running was used for the assay. Sequencing was performed with immunoSEQ multiplex PCR; in TCRdb, only in-frame clones are kept and a portion is missing. The sample has about 2.2 million clones, approximately 92% seen once. Sequenced input: naive CD8+ T cells from PBMCs. This TCR was recovered from a man younger than 30 in good health. Some clones in this sample may be carry-over from other donors' samples. The V and J genes are TRBV7-9 and TRBJ2-7; 7 positions match TRBD1. In DNA form, the CDR3 reads TGTGCACTCGAGGGGGCTAGGCCCCCTTACGAGCAGTACTTC. This sequence encodes CALEGARPPYEQYF. Complete variable domain (other parts from reference TRBV7-9 and TRBJ2-7): DTGVSQNPRHKITKRGQNVTFRCDPISEHNRLYWYRQTLGQGPEFLTYFQNEAQLEKSRLLSDRFSAERPKGSFSTLEIQRTEQGDSAMYLCALEGARPPYEQYFGPGTRLTVT.